The present T cell receptor beta chain was sequenced within a study of blood T cell repertoires in COVID-19. On the study more broadly: Both acute and convalescent COVID-19 samples were obtained from the United States, Italy and Spain. Nucleic acid was either cDNA or gDNA, and it came from T cells, B-cell-depleted T cells, or PBMCs.

There are 14 residues in the CDR3. The germline gives CDR1 MNHNS, CDR2 SASEGT. Trimming stripped 2 bases from V and 13 bases from J, with 15 bases between. Authors' processing steps: Amplification from reference gene primers served as the basis for estimated nucleated cell counts. Method: immunoSEQ multiplex PCR; TCRdb's copy keeps in-frame clones and lacks some. From that table come the V and J calls and clone size; the DNA was used to work out D and trimming. The table includes 130,000 or so clones, about four fifths detected once. The source is a woman aged 55 to 70 with acute or convalescent COVID-19. Sequenced: peripheral blood. The chain is built from TRBV6-1 and TRBJ1-6, with D unclear. The CDR3 region has the DNA TGTGCCAGCAGTGAACAGGCCTTTGAGAAGCCCCTCCACTTT. As protein: CASSEQAFEKPLHF.